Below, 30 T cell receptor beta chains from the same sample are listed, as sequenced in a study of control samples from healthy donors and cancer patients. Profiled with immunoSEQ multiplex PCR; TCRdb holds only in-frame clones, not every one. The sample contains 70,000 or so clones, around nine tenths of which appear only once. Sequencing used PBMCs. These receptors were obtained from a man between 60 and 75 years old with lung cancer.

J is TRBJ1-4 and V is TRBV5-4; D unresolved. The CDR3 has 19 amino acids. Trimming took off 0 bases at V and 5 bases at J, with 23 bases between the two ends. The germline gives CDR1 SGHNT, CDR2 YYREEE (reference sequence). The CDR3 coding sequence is TGTGCCAGCAGCTTGGCCCGCGGGAGTTCGGGCGCCCAAAATGAAAAACTGTTTTTT. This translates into CASSLARGSSGAQNEKLFF.

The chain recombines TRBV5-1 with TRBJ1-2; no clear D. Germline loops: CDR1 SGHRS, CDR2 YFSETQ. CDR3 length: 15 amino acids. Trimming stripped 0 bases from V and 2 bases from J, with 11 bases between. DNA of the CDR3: TGCGCCAGCAGCTTGGCGGAGACACCCAACTATGGCTACACCTTC. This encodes CASSLAETPNYGYTF.

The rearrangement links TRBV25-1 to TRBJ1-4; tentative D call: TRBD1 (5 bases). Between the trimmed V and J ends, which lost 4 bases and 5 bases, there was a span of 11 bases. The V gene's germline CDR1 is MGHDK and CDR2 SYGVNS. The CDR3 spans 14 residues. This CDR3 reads CASSAGLSNEKLFF. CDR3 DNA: TGTGCCAGCAGTGCGGGACTGTCGAATGAAAAACTGTTTTTT.

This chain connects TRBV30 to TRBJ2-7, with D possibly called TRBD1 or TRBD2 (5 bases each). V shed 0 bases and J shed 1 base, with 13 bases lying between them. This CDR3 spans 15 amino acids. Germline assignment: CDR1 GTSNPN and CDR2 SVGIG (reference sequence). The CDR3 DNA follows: TGTGCCTGGAGTGTACGAGTTGGGGGATCCTACGAGCAGTACTTC. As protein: CAWSVRVGGSYEQYF. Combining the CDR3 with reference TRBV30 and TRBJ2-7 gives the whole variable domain SQTIHQWPATLVQPVGSPLSLECTVEGTSNPNLYWYRQAAGRGLQLLFYSVGIGQISSEVPQNLSASRPQDRQFILSSKKLLLSDSGFYLCAWSVRVGGSYEQYFGPGTRLTVT.

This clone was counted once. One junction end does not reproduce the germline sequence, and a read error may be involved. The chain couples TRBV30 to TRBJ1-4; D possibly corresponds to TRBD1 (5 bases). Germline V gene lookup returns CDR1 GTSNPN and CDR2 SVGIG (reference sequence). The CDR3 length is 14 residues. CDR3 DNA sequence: TGTGTCTGGCATGGGGGACTGTTAAATGAAAAACTGTTTTTT. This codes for CVWHGGLLNEKLFF. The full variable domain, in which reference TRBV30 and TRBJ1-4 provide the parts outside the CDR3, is SQTIHQWPATLVQPVGSPLSLECTVEGTSNPNLYWYRQAAGRGLQLLFYSVGIGQISSEVPQNLSASRPQDRQFILSSKKLLLSDSGFYLCVWHGGLLNEKLFFGSGTQLSVL.

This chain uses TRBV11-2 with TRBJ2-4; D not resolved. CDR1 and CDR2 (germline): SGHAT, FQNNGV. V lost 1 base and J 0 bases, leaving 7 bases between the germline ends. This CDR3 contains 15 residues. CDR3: CASSLAAVAKNIQYF. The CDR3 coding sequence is TGTGCCAGCAGCTTAGCGGCGGTAGCCAAAAACATTCAGTACTTC.

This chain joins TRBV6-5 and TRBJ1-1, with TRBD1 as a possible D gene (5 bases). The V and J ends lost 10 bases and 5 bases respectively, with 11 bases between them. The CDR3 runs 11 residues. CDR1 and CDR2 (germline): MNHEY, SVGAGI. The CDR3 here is CATKKGTEAFF. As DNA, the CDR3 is TGTGCCACCAAGAAGGGGACTGAAGCTTTCTTT.

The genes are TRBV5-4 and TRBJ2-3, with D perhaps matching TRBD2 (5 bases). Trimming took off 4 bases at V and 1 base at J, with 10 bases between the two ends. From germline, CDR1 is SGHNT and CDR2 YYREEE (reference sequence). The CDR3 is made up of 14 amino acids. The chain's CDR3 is CASSPTGGTDTQYF. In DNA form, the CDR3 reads TGTGCCAGCAGCCCTACCGGGGGCACAGATACGCAGTATTTT.

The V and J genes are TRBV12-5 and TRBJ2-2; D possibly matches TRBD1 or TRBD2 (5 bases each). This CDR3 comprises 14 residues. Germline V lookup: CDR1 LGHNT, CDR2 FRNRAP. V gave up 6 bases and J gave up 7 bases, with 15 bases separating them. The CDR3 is CASGLGDRGGELFF. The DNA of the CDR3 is TGTGCTAGTGGCCTGGGGGACCGGGGCGGGGAGCTGTTTTTT.

This CDR3 is CASSVRLRGANEKLFF. In DNA form, the CDR3 reads TGTGCCAGCAGTGTACGACTCAGGGGGGCCAATGAAAAACTGTTTTTT. The chain links TRBV2 to TRBJ1-4, with 7 bases matching TRBD1. The ends lost 4 bases at V and 5 bases at J; junction bases unmatched: 10. This CDR3 spans 16 amino acids. CDR1 and CDR2 from the germline V gene are SNHLY and FYNNEI.

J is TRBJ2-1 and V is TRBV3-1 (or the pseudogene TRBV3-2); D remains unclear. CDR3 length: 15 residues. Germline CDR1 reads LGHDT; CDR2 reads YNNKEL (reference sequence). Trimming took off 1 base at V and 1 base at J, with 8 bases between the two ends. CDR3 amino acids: CASSQVMGSYNEQFF. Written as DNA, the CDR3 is TGTGCCAGCAGCCAAGTCATGGGGTCCTACAATGAGCAGTTCTTC.

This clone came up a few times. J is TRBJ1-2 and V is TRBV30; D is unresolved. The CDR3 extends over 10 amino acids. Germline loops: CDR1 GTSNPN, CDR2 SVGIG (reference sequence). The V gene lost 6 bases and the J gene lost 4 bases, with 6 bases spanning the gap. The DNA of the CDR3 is TGTGCCTGTGTGAGCTATGGCTACACCTTC. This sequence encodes CACVSYGYTF.

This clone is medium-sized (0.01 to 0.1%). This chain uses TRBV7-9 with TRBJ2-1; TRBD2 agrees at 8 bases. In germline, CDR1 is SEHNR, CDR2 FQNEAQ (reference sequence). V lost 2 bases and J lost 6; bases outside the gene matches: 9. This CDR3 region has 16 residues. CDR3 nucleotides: TGTGCCAGCAGCTTATCAGCCAGCGGGGGTGCCAATGAGCAGTTCTTC. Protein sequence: CASSLSASGGANEQFF.

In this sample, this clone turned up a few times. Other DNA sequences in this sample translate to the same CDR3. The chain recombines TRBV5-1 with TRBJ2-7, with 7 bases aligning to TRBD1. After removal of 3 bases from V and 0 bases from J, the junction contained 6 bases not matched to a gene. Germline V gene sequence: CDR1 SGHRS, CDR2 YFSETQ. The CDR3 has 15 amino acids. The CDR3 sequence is CASSSGGGSSYEQYF. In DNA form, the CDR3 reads TGCGCCAGCAGCTCAGGGGGTGGGAGCTCCTACGAGCAGTACTTC.

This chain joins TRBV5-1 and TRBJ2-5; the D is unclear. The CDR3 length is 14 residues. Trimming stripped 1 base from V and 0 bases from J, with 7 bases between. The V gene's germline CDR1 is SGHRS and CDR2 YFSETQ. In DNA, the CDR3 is TGCGCCAGCAGCTTGATTGCGAACCAAGAGACCCAGTACTTC. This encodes CASSLIANQETQYF.

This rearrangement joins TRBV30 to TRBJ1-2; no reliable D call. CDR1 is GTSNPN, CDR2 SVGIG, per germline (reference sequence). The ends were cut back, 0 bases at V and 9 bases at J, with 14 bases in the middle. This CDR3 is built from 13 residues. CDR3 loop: CAWSVSHSASYTF. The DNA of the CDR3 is TGTGCCTGGAGTGTAAGCCATTCGGCGAGCTACACCTTC.

The CDR3, as DNA: TGTGCGGCCTTCGGGTTCACTGAAGCTTTCTTT. It encodes CAAFGFTEAFF. The chain recombines TRBV27 with TRBJ1-1, with D hard to call. The CDR3 consists of 11 residues. Germline V gene sequence: CDR1 MNHEY, CDR2 SMNVEV (reference sequence).

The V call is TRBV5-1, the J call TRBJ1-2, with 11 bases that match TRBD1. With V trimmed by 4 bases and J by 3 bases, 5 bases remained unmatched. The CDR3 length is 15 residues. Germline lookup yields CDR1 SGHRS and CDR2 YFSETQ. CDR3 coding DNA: TGCGCCAGCAGCCGTGGGACAGGGGGTGACTATGGCTACACCTTC. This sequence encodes CASSRGTGGDYGYTF.

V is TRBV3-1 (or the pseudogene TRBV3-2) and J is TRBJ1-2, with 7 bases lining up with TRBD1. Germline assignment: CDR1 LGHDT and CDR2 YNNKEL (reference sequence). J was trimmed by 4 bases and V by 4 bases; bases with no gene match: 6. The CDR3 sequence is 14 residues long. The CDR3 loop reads CASSLRTGVYGYTF. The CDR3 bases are TGTGCCAGCAGCCTTCGCACAGGGGTCTATGGCTACACCTTC.

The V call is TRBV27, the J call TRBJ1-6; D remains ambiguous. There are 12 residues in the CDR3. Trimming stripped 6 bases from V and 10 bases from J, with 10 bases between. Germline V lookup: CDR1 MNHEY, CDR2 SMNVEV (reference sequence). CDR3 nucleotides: TGTGCCAGCAGCCGTTTAGAATCACCCCTCCACTTT. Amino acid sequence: CASSRLESPLHF.

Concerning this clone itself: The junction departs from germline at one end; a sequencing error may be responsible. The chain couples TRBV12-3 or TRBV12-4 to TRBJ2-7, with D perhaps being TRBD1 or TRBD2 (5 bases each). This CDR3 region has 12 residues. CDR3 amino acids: CASSLARGAADF. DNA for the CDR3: TGTGCCAGCAGTTTAGCACGGGGCGCGGCCGACTTC.

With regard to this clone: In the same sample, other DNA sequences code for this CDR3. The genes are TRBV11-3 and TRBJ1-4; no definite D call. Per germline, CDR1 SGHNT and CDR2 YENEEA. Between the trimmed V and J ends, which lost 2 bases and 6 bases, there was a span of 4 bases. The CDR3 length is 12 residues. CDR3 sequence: CASSLKDEKLFF. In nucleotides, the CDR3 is TGTGCCAGCAGCTTAAAAGATGAAAAACTGTTTTTT.

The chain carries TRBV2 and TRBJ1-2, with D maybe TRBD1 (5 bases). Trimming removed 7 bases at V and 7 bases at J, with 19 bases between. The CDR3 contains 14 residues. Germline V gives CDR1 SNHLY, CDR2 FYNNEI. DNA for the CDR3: TGTGCCAGCAATACCGGGACTTTCAATAGTGGCTACACCTTC. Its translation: CASNTGTFNSGYTF.

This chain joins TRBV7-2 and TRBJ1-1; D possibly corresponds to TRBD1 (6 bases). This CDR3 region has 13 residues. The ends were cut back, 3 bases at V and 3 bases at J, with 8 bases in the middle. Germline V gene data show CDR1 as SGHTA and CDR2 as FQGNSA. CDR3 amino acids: CASSFGTYTEAFF. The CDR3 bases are TGTGCCAGCAGCTTTGGGACATACACTGAAGCTTTCTTT. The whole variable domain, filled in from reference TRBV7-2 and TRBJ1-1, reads GAGVSQSPSNKVTEKGKDVELRCDPISGHTALYWYRQSLGQGLEFLIYFQGNSAPDKSGLPSDRFSAERTGGSVSTLTIQRTQQEDSAVYLCASSFGTYTEAFFGQGTRLTVV.

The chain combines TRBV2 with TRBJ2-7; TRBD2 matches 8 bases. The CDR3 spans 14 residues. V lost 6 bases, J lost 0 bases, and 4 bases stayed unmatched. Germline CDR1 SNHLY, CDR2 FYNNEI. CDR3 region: CASRPGGASYEQYF. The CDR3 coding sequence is TGTGCCAGCAGGCCCGGGGGGGCCTCCTACGAGCAGTACTTC.

CDR3 bases: TGTGCCAGCAGTGAATATATGGTGAATTCACCCCTCCACTTT. It translates to CASSEYMVNSPLHF. J is TRBJ1-6 and V is TRBV25-1; D not certain. CDR1 and CDR2 from the germline V gene are MGHDK and SYGVNS. The CDR3 has 14 residues. Between the trimmed V and J ends, which lost 0 bases and 7 bases, there was a span of 7 bases.

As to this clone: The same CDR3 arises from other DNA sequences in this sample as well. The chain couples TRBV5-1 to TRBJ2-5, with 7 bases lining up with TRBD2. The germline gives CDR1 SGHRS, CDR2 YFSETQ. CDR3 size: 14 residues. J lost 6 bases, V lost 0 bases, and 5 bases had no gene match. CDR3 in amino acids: CASSLGGGEQTQYF. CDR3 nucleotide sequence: TGCGCCAGCAGCTTGGGGGGAGGGGAGCAGACCCAGTACTTC. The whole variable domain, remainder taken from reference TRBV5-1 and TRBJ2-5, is KAGVTQTPRYLIKTRGQQVTLSCSPISGHRSVSWYQQTPGQGLQFLFEYFSETQRNKGNFPGRFSGRQFSNSRSEMNVSTLELGDSALYLCASSLGGGEQTQYFGPGTRLLVL.

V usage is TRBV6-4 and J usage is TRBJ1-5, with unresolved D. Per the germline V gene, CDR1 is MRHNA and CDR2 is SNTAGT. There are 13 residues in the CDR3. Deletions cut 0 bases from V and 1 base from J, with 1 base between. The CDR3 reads CASSDSSNQPQHF. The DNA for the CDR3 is TGTGCCAGCAGTGACTCAAGCAATCAGCCCCAGCATTTT.

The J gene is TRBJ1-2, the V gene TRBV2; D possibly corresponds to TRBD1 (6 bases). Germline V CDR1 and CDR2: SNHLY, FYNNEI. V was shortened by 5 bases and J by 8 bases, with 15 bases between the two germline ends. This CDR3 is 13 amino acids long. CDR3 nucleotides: TGTGCCAGCAGTACAGGGTTGGGGGTAGGCTACACCTTC. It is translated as CASSTGLGVGYTF.

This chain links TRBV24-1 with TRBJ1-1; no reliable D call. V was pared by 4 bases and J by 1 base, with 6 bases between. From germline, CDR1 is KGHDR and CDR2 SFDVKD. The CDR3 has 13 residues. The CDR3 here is CATSEAGNTEAFF. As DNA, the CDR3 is TGTGCCACCAGTGAGGCAGGGAACACTGAAGCTTTCTTT.